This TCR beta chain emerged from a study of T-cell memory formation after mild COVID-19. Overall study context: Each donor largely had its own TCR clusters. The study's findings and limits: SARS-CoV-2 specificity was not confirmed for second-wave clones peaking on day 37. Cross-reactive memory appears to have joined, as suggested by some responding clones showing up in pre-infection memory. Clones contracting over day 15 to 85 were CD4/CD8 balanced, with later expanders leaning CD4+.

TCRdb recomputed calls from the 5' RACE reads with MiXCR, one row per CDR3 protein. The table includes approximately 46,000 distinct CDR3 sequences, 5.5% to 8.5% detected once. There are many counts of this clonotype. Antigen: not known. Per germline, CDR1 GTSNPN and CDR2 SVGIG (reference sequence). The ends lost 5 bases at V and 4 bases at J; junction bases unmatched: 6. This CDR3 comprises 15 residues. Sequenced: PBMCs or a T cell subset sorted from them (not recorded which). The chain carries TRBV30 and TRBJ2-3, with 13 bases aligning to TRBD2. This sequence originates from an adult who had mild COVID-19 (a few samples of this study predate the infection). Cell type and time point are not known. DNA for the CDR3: TGTGCCTGGGATGTCGGACTAGCGGGAGCAGATACGCAGTATTTT. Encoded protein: CAWDVGLAGADTQYF.